Below, 18 T cell receptor beta chains from the same sample are listed, as sequenced in a study of vaccination and CD4 T cells after COVID-19. With the Oncomine TCR Beta short-read assay, DNA from cultured CD4+ T cells was sequenced. TCRdb itself ran the PCR reads through MiXCR, one entry per CDR3 protein. Here the sample spans around 10,000 distinct CDR3 sequences, approximately 49% being singletons. These TCRs' antigens remain unknown. Sample treatment: 10-day PBMC culture with coronavirus spike peptide pools or control peptides (ViraFEST assay). Material: CD4+ T cells from blood, cultured in vitro. The receptors come from a human donor who had recovered from COVID-19.

This clonotype was counted only a few times. The chain carries TRBV24-1 and TRBJ1-6; a possible D gene is TRBD1 (5 bases). The CDR3 spans 15 residues. V shed 5 bases and J shed 8 bases, with 15 bases lying between them. Germline V lookup: CDR1 KGHDR, CDR2 SFDVKD. CDR3 sequence: CATSGRRGLDSPLHF. CDR3 sequence (DNA): TGTGCCACCAGTGGAAGGCGGGGCTTGGATTCACCCCTCCACTTT.

The J gene is TRBJ1-6, the V gene TRBV27, with D unresolved. The CDR3 covers 13 residues. Trimming stripped 5 bases from V and 7 bases from J, with 9 bases between. Germline V gene data show CDR1 as MNHEY and CDR2 as SMNVEV (reference sequence). The CDR3 spells CASSPTGNSPLHF. CDR3 sequence (DNA): TGTGCCAGCAGTCCGACGGGGAATTCACCCCTCCACTTT.

The table lists this clonotype with a few counts. CDR3 sequence: CASSLGQGSSEAFF. The CDR3 DNA sequence: TGTGCCAGCAGCTTAGGTCAGGGGAGCTCGGAAGCTTTCTTT. V gene TRBV7-2 combines with J gene TRBJ1-1; tentative D call: TRBD1 (6 bases). The CDR3 has 14 residues. Germline assignment: CDR1 SGHTA and CDR2 FQGNSA. Trimming removed 1 base from V and 8 bases from J, with 14 bases in between.

The J gene is TRBJ2-5, the V gene TRBV20-1, with D possibly TRBD1 on 6 matching bases. The length of the CDR3 is 13 residues. CDR1 and CDR2 from the germline V gene are DFQATT and SNEGSKA (reference sequence). Between the trimmed V and J ends, which lost 7 bases and 3 bases, there was a span of 15 bases. The chain's CDR3 is CSVPLGHEETQYF. CDR3 nucleotide sequence: TGCAGTGTCCCCCTGGGACATGAAGAGACCCAGTACTTC.

This clonotype came up a few times. The chain has TRBV6-1 and TRBJ1-4, with D unresolved. V lost 1 base and J lost 5, with 8 bases in between. The V gene's germline CDR1 is MNHNS and CDR2 SASEGT. This CDR3 region has 14 residues. DNA of the CDR3: TGTGCCAGCAGTGAAGGGGTGATAAATGAAAAACTGTTTTTT. Amino acids: CASSEGVINEKLFF.

This clonotype was picked up a small number of times. The chain has TRBV12-3 or TRBV12-4 and TRBJ1-3, with 8 bases aligning to TRBD1. The V segment lost 6 bases and the J segment 3 bases; nucleotides outside the gene matches: 13. The CDR3 consists of 17 residues. The CDR3 DNA reads TGTGCCAGCAGACCAGGGACAGGAAGACGATTTGGAAACACCATATATTTT. This encodes CASRPGTGRRFGNTIYF.

The genes are TRBV28 and TRBJ1-2; 7 bases agree with TRBD1. The CDR3 consists of 12 residues. Germline CDR1 MDHEN, CDR2 SYDVKM. J was trimmed by 7 bases and V by 7 bases; bases with no gene match: 6. CDR3 DNA: TGTGCCAGCAAGACAGGGCATTCTGGCTACACCTTC. This gives the protein CASKTGHSGYTF.

The chain has TRBV7-9 and TRBJ2-7, with 8 nucleotides matching TRBD2. CDR1 and CDR2 (germline): SEHNR, FQNEAQ (reference sequence). V was pared by 3 bases and J by 6 bases, with 7 bases of the junction left unmatched. The length of the CDR3 is 14 residues. In nucleotides, the CDR3 is TGTGCCAGCAGCTTGTCGGGGGGGCCACGCGAGCAGTACTTC. Translated, it gives CASSLSGGPREQYF.

This clonotype appeared a few times. The chain employs TRBV11-3 and TRBJ1-1; D uncertain. The germline V gene encodes CDR1 SGHNT and CDR2 YENEEA. This CDR3 is built from 15 residues. The V end lost 2 bases, the J end lost 4 bases, and 14 bases lay between the germline ends. CDR3 sequence: CASSLRVESSTEAFF. The DNA for the CDR3 is TGTGCCAGCAGCTTACGGGTTGAGTCAAGCACTGAAGCTTTCTTT.

This clonotype was seen a handful of times. V and J are TRBV11-3 and TRBJ2-3; D unresolved. Germline V gene data show CDR1 as SGHNT and CDR2 as YENEEA. V lost 4 bases and J lost 0, with 8 bases in between. This CDR3 is built from 14 residues. CDR3 protein: CASSSSGSTDTQYF. CDR3 in DNA: TGTGCCAGCAGCTCGTCCGGCAGCACAGATACGCAGTATTTT.

The chain has TRBV12-5 and TRBJ1-1; the D gene is possibly TRBD1 (5 bases). This CDR3 is 13 amino acids long. Deletions cut 4 bases from V and 8 bases from J, with 14 bases between. Germline loops: CDR1 LGHNT, CDR2 FRNRAP. CDR3 protein: CASGSYRGPEAFF. CDR3 coding DNA: TGTGCTAGTGGTTCCTACCGGGGCCCGGAAGCTTTCTTT.

The sample holds a few counts of this clonotype. V is TRBV5-4 and J is TRBJ2-3, with TRBD2 matching over 8 bases. V dropped 0 bases and J dropped 1; count of bases not matched to a gene: 1. Germline V gene data show CDR1 as SGHNT and CDR2 as YYREEE (reference sequence). The CDR3 consists of 15 residues. The CDR3: CASSLDGGGTDTQYF. CDR3 in DNA: TGTGCCAGCAGCTTGGACGGGGGGGGCACAGATACGCAGTATTTT.

The chain is built from TRBV20-1 and TRBJ1-1, with D tentatively TRBD1 (6 bases). Germline V gene sequence: CDR1 DFQATT, CDR2 SNEGSKA (reference sequence). The germline V and J ends were trimmed by 6 bases and 1 base, with 9 bases remaining between them. The CDR3 loop spans 12 amino acids. The CDR3 protein is CSAKTGNTEAFF. CDR3 in DNA: TGCAGTGCAAAGACAGGGAACACTGAAGCTTTCTTT.

The V gene is TRBV5-6, the J gene TRBJ2-2; 10 bases align to TRBD1. The ends lost 3 bases at V and 3 bases at J; junction bases unmatched: 5. There are 16 residues in the CDR3. Germline CDR1 SGHDT, CDR2 YYEEEE. CDR3 coding DNA: TGTGCCAGCAGCTCCGGACAGGGGGGGGACACCGGGGAGCTGTTTTTT. Residues: CASSSGQGGDTGELFF.

The rearrangement joins TRBV20-1 to TRBJ2-3; 12 bases line up with TRBD2. V shed 6 bases and J 1 base; nucleotides not matched to a gene: 8. This CDR3 contains 16 residues. Germline V gives CDR1 DFQATT, CDR2 SNEGSKA (reference sequence). For the CDR3, the DNA is TGCAGTGCAACAACTAGCGGGGGGTCGGGCACAGATACGCAGTATTTT. This sequence encodes CSATTSGGSGTDTQYF.

The J gene is TRBJ1-2, the V gene TRBV12-3 or TRBV12-4; no clear D gene. This CDR3 has 12 residues. V was clipped by 5 bases and J by 5 bases, with 9 bases between them. The chain's CDR3 is CASSADGYGYTF. The CDR3 nucleotides read TGTGCCAGCAGTGCGGATGGTTATGGCTACACCTTC.

V and J are TRBV10-3 and TRBJ1-6, with TRBD1 matching over 9 bases. With V trimmed by 6 bases and J by 5 bases, 2 bases remained unmatched. From germline, CDR1 is ENHRY and CDR2 SYGVKD. The CDR3 has 14 residues. CDR3 loop: CAIRGTGNNSPLHF. For the CDR3, the DNA is TGTGCCATCAGGGGGACAGGGAATAATTCACCCCTCCACTTT.

The V call is TRBV12-3 or TRBV12-4, the J call TRBJ2-7; the D gene could be TRBD1 or TRBD2 (5 bases each). The CDR3 contains 12 residues. Trimming pared 7 bases from V and 4 bases from J, leaving 11 bases between. The CDR3 nucleotides are TGTGCCAGCACCACCTGGGGGTACGAGCAGTACTTC. It codes for CASTTWGYEQYF.